This entry describes one T cell receptor beta chain. Its antigen has not been determined. No much larger clone is present one base from it, and per-base qualities are unavailable. The junction shows trimming of 3 bases on V and 1 base on J, and the gene matches do not reach 3 bases of it. The CDR3 contains 14 residues, cysteine and phenylalanine counted. Left in the record is the CDR3 DNA by itself, 42 bases read in frame from the first base. Reading the germline V gene gives CDR1 SGHTA and CDR2 FQGNSA. On a MiSeq, deep resolution sequencing aimed for a depth between 1 in 1 million and 1 in 200,000 T cells, with each clonotype covered around 9.2x on average. The immunoSEQ hsTCRB Kit was used to generate TCR beta libraries. Turning to the authors' computational methods: Data were analyzed with ImmunoSEQ Data Assistant and ImmunoSEQ Analyzer, with V, D and J genes assigned per IMGT definitions. Clonality, which ranges from 0 to 1, was calculated as one minus the normalized Shannon entropy of productive rearrangement frequencies. Only overrepresented clonotypes making up at least 0.05% of each patient's repertoire were included in the public clonotype analysis. Some 13 repertoires from age-matched healthy donors, obtained from immuneACCESS, served as clonality controls. Sourced from immuneACCESS, this table was stored by TCRdb with only in-frame sequences that have V and J called. A share of the clones is absent; for the studies checked, an unresolved V gene accounts for under half, and the remainder has no known explanation. V, J and clone size are taken as reported in that table, and D and trimming were inferred from the DNA itself. The sample yields approximately 320,000 clones; about 61% were counted once. The ten top clones hold roughly 6% of the sample.

For TCR beta library preparation, roughly 2 micrograms of genomic DNA were extracted from the cryopreserved PBMCs. Longitudinal blood samples from CLL patients on ibrutinib monotherapy underwent high-throughput TCR beta sequencing. The patients were enrolled in a single-center, open-label phase 2 trial of ibrutinib monotherapy. This record comes from a study of cytotoxic CD8 clonotypes in ibrutinib-treated CLL (dated by TCRdb to the early 2020s). Notes on the research overall: The cohort had about a dozen relapsed/refractory and more than 14 treatment-naive patients; some 17 were IGHV unmutated. Every remission and progressive disease sample was obtained while ibrutinib was still being received by the patients. Responses were partial in around 24 patients and complete in 2; after median about 5.5 years follow-up, roughly 14 stayed in remission and about twelve progressed. Cryopreserved peripheral blood mononuclear cells were collected at three points: before therapy, at response, and at either sustained remission or disease progression. The response samples were drawn at a median of around eleven months into treatment, with a range of about 6 to 36 months. An average of around 250,000 productive templates and 80,000 to 100,000 productive rearrangements was obtained per sample. Longitudinal samples were available for about 30% of the roughly 86 trial participants.

Broad study findings and their caveats: Sustained-remission and progressing patients did not have matched sampling times, and lymph node repertoires were not examined. Public clonotypes were rare and either shrank or stayed stable during treatment, and the rise in clonality at ibrutinib response reflected expansion of private clonotypes. Clonality increased at ibrutinib response, stayed stable in sustained remission, and fell back toward baseline at progression. Baseline clonality exceeded that of age-matched healthy donors and correlated strongly with circulating CD8+ T-cell counts.

Sequencing was performed on PBMCs, taken after 36 months of ibrutinib treatment. The clonotype was recovered from a human donor with chronic lymphocytic leukemia. The chain joins TRBV7-2 to TRBJ2-7; 7 nucleotides in the junction match TRBD1. DNA sequence: TGTGCCAGCAGCTTGGACAGGATGTCCTACGAGCAGTACTTC. It codes for CASSLDRMSYEQYF.